This is a list of T cell receptor beta chains from one sample in a study of blood T cells in healthy people across ages. TCRdb used MiXCR to reprocess the 5' RACE reads, holding one entry per CDR3 protein. Of 1.5 million to 2 million distinct CDR3 sequences listed, roughly 27% are singletons. Sequencing used blood. The receptors stem from a woman in her twenties or thirties in good health. Each CDR3 is given with its conserved first and last residue. D genes are given only for firm matches. For some rows the clone size is stated as once, few or many, or as a class when expanded; others skip it.

TRBD1	NA	TRBV2	TRBJ1-2	CASRGGQYFNYGHTF	TGTGCCAGCAGAGGGGGACAGTACTTTAACTATGGCCACACCTTC
NA	many	TRBV7-9	TRBJ1-5	CASSLEGSQPQHF	TGTGCCAGCAGCTTAGAGGGTAGTCAGCCCCAGCATTTT
TRBD1	many	TRBV10-3	TRBJ2-3	CAISESRDRASTDTQYF	TGTGCCATCAGTGAGTCGAGGGACAGGGCTAGCACAGATACGCAGTATTTT
TRBD2	few	TRBV12-3/TRBV12-4	TRBJ2-7	CASSLVRLAGVSEQYF	TGTGCCAGCAGTTTAGTGAGACTGGCGGGAGTTTCCGAGCAGTACTTC
TRBD2	few	TRBV5-4	TRBJ2-7	CALQTSGRKQYF	TGTGCCCTTCAGACTAGCGGGAGGAAGCAGTACTTC
NA	many	TRBV25-1	TRBJ1-6	CASRIDSPNSPLHF	TGTGCCAGCAGAATAGACAGTCCAAATTCACCCCTCCACTTT
NA	NA	TRBV18	TRBJ2-1	CASSPRGDPSGEQFF	TGTGCCAGCTCACCACGAGGGGATCCTTCGGGTGAGCAGTTCTTC
NA	few	TRBV18	TRBJ1-1	CASSPARGRDTEAFF	TGTGCCAGCTCACCAGCAAGGGGCCGGGACACTGAAGCTTTCTTT
NA	NA	TRBV4-3	TRBJ1-4	CASSHRGSATNEKLFF	TGCGCCAGCAGCCATCGGGGCTCCGCAACTAATGAAAAACTGTTTTTT
NA	NA	TRBV5-4	TRBJ1-1	CASSVVGYTEAFF	TGTGCCAGCTCCGTAGTAGGATACACTGAAGCTTTCTTT
NA	NA	TRBV7-2	TRBJ2-1	CASSSLVGYNEQFF	TGTGCCAGCAGCTCTCTTGTGGGCTACAATGAGCAGTTCTTC
NA	NA	TRBV6-6	TRBJ2-7	CASSFRSIGTGFEQYF	TGTGCCAGCAGTTTCCGTTCGATCGGGACCGGGTTCGAGCAGTACTTC
TRBD2	few	TRBV4-1	TRBJ2-5	CASSQGWTSGGPGQETRYF	TGCGCCAGCAGCCAAGGGTGGACTAGCGGGGGGCCGGGCCAAGAGACCCGGTACTTC
TRBD2	NA	TRBV7-9	TRBJ2-5	CASSLLADEETQYF	TGTGCCAGCAGCCTACTAGCGGATGAAGAGACCCAGTACTTC
TRBD1	few	TRBV7-9	TRBJ2-3	CASSLWTGGSDTQYF	TGTGCCAGCAGCTTATGGACAGGGGGATCAGATACGCAGTATTTT
NA	few	TRBV27	TRBJ1-4	CASSLGPGAGEKLFF	TGTGCCAGCAGTTTAGGACCAGGGGCCGGGGAAAAACTGTTTTTT
NA	many	TRBV20-1	TRBJ2-7	CSAGLSSYEQYF	TGCAGTGCTGGCTTAAGCTCCTACGAGCAGTACTTC
TRBD1	NA	TRBV29-1	TRBJ2-1	CSSKRDRGSEQFF	TGCAGCTCAAAGAGGGACAGGGGCAGCGAGCAGTTCTTC
TRBD1	NA	TRBV6-2/TRBV6-3	TRBJ2-1	CASSLINRGNEQFF	TGTGCCAGCAGCCTCATTAACAGGGGGAATGAGCAGTTCTTC
NA	once	TRBV5-5	TRBJ1-4	CASSWDQPGEKLFF	TGTGCCAGCAGCTGGGACCAGCCGGGGGAAAAACTGTTTTTT
NA	NA	TRBV29-1	TRBJ1-1	CSAAGTNTEAFF	TGCAGCGCCGCGGGCACTAACACTGAAGCTTTCTTT
NA	few	TRBV4-3	TRBJ2-1	CASSQVGKLNEQFF	TGCGCCAGCAGCCAAGTAGGGAAGTTAAATGAGCAGTTCTTC
NA	many	TRBV10-3	TRBJ2-5	CAISESVAGETQYF	TGTGCCATCAGTGAGTCGGTGGCAGGGGAGACCCAGTACTTC
TRBD2	few	TRBV5-1	TRBJ2-1	CASSFLAGGPRDEQFF	TGCGCCAGCAGCTTCCTAGCGGGAGGGCCGAGGGATGAGCAGTTCTTC
TRBD1	NA	TRBV12-5	TRBJ2-7	CASGLGGDRFPHEQYF	TGTGCTAGTGGTTTGGGCGGGGACAGGTTTCCCCACGAGCAGTACTTC
TRBD2	NA	TRBV11-2	TRBJ2-5	CASTSGRATQETQYF	TGTGCCAGTACGAGCGGGAGGGCCACCCAAGAGACCCAGTACTTC
TRBD2	NA	TRBV27	TRBJ2-3	CASIPRRGRGVRSGDTQYF	TGTGCCAGCATTCCCCGGCGCGGGAGGGGCGTCAGGTCTGGCGATACGCAGTATTTT
TRBD1	NA	TRBV7-2	TRBJ1-2	CASSYGTGVRGYTF	TGTGCCAGCAGCTACGGGACAGGGGTTCGCGGCTACACCTTC
TRBD2	NA	TRBV5-1	TRBJ2-1	CASSLLLADNEQFF	TGCGCCAGCAGCTTGTTACTAGCGGACAATGAGCAGTTCTTC